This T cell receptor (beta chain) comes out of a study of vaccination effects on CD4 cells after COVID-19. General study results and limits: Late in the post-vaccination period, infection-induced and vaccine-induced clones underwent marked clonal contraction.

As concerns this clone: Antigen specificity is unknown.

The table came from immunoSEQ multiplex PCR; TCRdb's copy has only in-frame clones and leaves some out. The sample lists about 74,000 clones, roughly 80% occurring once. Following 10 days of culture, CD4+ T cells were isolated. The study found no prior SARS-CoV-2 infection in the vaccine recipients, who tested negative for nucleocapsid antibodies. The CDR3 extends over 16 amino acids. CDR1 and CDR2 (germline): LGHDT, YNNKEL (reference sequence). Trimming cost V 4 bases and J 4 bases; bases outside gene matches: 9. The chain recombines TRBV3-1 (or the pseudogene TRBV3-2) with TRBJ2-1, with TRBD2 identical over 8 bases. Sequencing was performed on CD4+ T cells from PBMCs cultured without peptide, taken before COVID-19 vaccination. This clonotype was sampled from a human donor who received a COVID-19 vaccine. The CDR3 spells CASSPRSGGPYNEQFF. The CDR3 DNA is TGTGCCAGCAGCCCTCGCAGCGGGGGACCTTACAATGAGCAGTTCTTC.